A selection of T cell receptor gamma chains follows, all from one sample in a study of Vδ1+ human thymocytes. TCRdb reran clone calling via CATT on the multiplex PCR reads. The sample lists over 25,000 gamma-chain clones, 20% occurring once. Source material: Vdelta1+ gamma-delta thymocytes from the thymus. The source of these receptors is a boy in the first two years of life who had congenital heart surgery. CDR3s include the opening cysteine and the closing phenylalanine or tryptophan. Clone size is stated in some rows and not others, as once, few, many or a class when expanded.

V	J	size	DNA	CDR3
TRGV3	TRGJP2	few	TGTGCCACCTGGGACGGATATCGTTATAGTAGTGATTGGATCAAGACGTTT	CATWDGYRYSSDWIKTF
TRGV8	TRGJP2	few	TGTGCCACCTGGACGGTCAATAGTAGTGATTGGATCAAGACGTTT	CATWTVNSSDWIKTF
TRGV9	TRGJ1/TRGJ2	-	TGTGCCTTGTGGGAGGTCAAGAATTATTATAAGAAACTCTTT	CALWEVKNYYKKLF
TRGV2	TRGJ1/TRGJ2	few	TGTGCCACCTGGGATGCCCTGAATTATTATAAGAAACTCTTT	CATWDALNYYKKLF
TRGV4	TRGJ1/TRGJ2	medium-sized	TGTGCCACCTGGGATGGGCCTTATAAGAAACTCTTT	CATWDGPYKKLF
TRGV4	TRGJ1/TRGJ2	-	TGTGCCACCTGGGATTGCGATTATAAGAAACTCTTT	CATWDCDYKKLF
TRGV4	TRGJ1/TRGJ2	-	TGTGCCACCTGGGACCTCCCGAATTATTATAAGAAACTCTTT	CATWDLPNYYKKLF
TRGV9	TRGJP	few	TGTGCCTATGTCGAGTTGGGCAAAAAAATCAAGGTATTT	CAYVELGKKIKVF
TRGV3	TRGJ1/TRGJ2	-	TGTGCCACCTGGCATCGGTATAAGAAACTCTTT	CATWHRYKKLF
TRGV4	TRGJ1/TRGJ2	-	TGTGCCACCTGGATTCTCGGGAAGGATAAGAAACTCTTT	CATWILGKDKKLF
TRGV9	TRGJ1/TRGJ2	-	TGTGCCTTGTGGGAGGTGCGGTGGTATTATAAGAAACTCTTT	CALWEVRWYYKKLF
TRGV5	TRGJ1/TRGJ2	-	TGTGCCACCTTACGGACTTCTACGAAACTCTTT	CATLRTSTKLF
TRGV3	TRGJ1/TRGJ2	-	TGTGCCACCTGGGACAGGTTAAGGAATTATAAGAAACTCTTT	CATWDRLRNYKKLF
TRGV5	TRGJ1/TRGJ2	-	TGTGCCACCTGGGACGCCCGTTCTAATTATTATAAGAAACTCTTT	CATWDARSNYYKKLF
TRGV9	TRGJ1/TRGJ2	-	TGTGCCTTGTGGGAGGGACAAACTTATTATAAGAAACTCTTT	CALWEGQTYYKKLF
TRGV4	TRGJ1/TRGJ2	few	TGTGCCACCTGGGATCTCGGGTGTTATAAGAAACTCTTT	CATWDLGCYKKLF
TRGV4	TRGJ1/TRGJ2	-	TGTGCCACCTGGGATGGCCGGGTGTGGTATAAGAAACTCTTT	CATWDGRVWYKKLF
TRGV4	TRGJ1/TRGJ2	-	TGTGCCACCTGGGATGGGCTTTTTAGGCTCTTGGTGAAACTCTTT	CATWDGLFRLLVKLF
TRGV3	TRGJ1/TRGJ2	-	TGTGCCACCTGGGACAGGCTCTATTATTATAAGAAACTCTTT	CATWDRLYYYKKLF
TRGV5	TRGJ1/TRGJ2	few	TGTGCCACCTGGGACAGGCCTTTGATAGGTTATTATAAGAAACTCTTT	CATWDRPLIGYYKKLF
TRGV4	TRGJP2	few	TGTGCCACCTGGTTTGTACGACGTAGTGATTGGATCAAGACGTTT	CATWFVRRSDWIKTF
TRGV9	TRGJ1/TRGJ2	-	TGTGCCTTGTGGGAGGTGCGACAGAAACTCTTT	CALWEVRQKLF